The clone carrying this TCR beta chain appeared many times. Its cognate antigen is unknown. This entry belongs to a study of prognosis after radiotherapy for stage I lung cancer. The overall study: Four patients receiving radiotherapy then developed distant metastases (median roughly seven months), with roughly 16 showing no significant progression.

Study results and caveats: Metastatic and non-metastatic patients reportedly diverged in TRBV and TRBJ gene usage. The median unique TCR clone count dropped from roughly 9,300 to 7,200 after stereotactic body radiation therapy.

The study amplified the TCR beta CDR3 region from genomic DNA. This amplification was carried out by two rounds of multiplex PCR. The first round of PCR was done with primers that matched each TRBV and TRBJ gene. TCRdb re-called the multiplex PCR reads through MiXCR, storing one row per CDR3 protein. The sample gives about 16,000 distinct CDR3 sequences, 35% to 45% of which show up once; about two fifths is in the top ten. Patients were all node-negative on CT and PET/CT, lacking prior chemotherapy, radiotherapy or other malignancies. V dropped 5 bases and J dropped 2; count of bases not matched to a gene: 7. The CDR3 loop spans 16 amino acids. Germline V gene sequence: CDR1 LNHDA, CDR2 SQIVND (reference sequence).

The chain is built from TRBV19 and TRBJ2-2; 8 nucleotides match TRBD1. The material sequenced was PBMCs, taken before or after stereotactic body radiation therapy (not recorded which). The source of this sequence is a donor of 50 years or more with non-small cell lung cancer. CDR3 region: CASSPGAGGNTGELFF. In DNA form, the CDR3 reads TGTGCCAGTAGTCCTGGGGCAGGGGGCAACACCGGGGAGCTGTTTTTT.